Shown below are 31 T cell receptor beta chains from a single sample sequenced in a study of technical replicates of blood from a few donors. Profiling relied on immunoSEQ multiplex PCR, and the TCRdb table lists in-frame clones only, not all of them. The repertoire holds about 83,000 clones, with 90% to 98% as singletons. The sample consisted of T cells isolated from PBMCs. These TCRs come from a human donor in good health.

This CDR3 is CASSLAGLEAFF. Written as DNA, the CDR3 is TGCGCCAGCAGCTTAGCAGGGCTTGAAGCTTTCTTT. This chain joins TRBV5-1 and TRBJ1-1, with D possibly matching TRBD1 (5 bases). The germline V gene encodes CDR1 SGHRS and CDR2 YFSETQ. This CDR3 is 12 amino acids long. V was pared by 2 bases and J by 7 bases, with 9 bases between.

The chain links TRBV27 to TRBJ1-4; no reliable D call. The CDR3 extends over 14 amino acids. V was clipped by 6 bases and J by 0 bases, with 8 bases between them. Germline CDR1 reads MNHEY; CDR2 reads SMNVEV (reference sequence). CDR3 DNA: TGTGCCAGCAGCCTGTATGCAACTAATGAAAAACTGTTTTTT. Encoded protein: CASSLYATNEKLFF.

The V and J genes are TRBV7-8 and TRBJ1-1; perhaps TRBD1 as D (5 bases). The CDR3 runs to 13 residues. Trimming pared 7 bases from V and 6 bases from J, leaving 15 bases between. Germline V gene sequence: CDR1 SGHVS, CDR2 FQNEAQ. The CDR3 protein is CASTFGTVAEAFF. The CDR3 DNA is TGTGCCAGCACCTTCGGGACTGTCGCTGAAGCTTTCTTT.

The chain carries TRBV18 and TRBJ2-2; the D gene is possibly TRBD1 (6 bases). Germline-derived CDR1 and CDR2 are KGHSH and LQKENI. The CDR3 runs 13 residues. V dropped 0 bases and J dropped 13 bases, with 12 bases sitting between them. The DNA for the CDR3 is TGTGCCAGCTCACCACCCTCCGGGACACGGCTGTTTTTT. This encodes CASSPPSGTRLFF.

The CDR3 bases are TGTGCCAGCAGCCCGAACCGGAATCAGCCCCAGCATTTT. This codes for CASSPNRNQPQHF. The V and J genes are TRBV7-6 and TRBJ1-5; D call uncertain. Trimming pared 5 bases from V and 4 bases from J, leaving 9 bases between. CDR3 size: 13 residues. The V gene's germline CDR1 is SGHVS and CDR2 FNYEAQ. Drawing the rest from reference TRBV7-6 and TRBJ1-5, the complete variable domain is GAGVSQSPRYKVTKRGQDVALRCDPISGHVSLYWYRQALGQGPEFLTYFNYEAQQDKSGLPNDRFSAERPEGSISTLTIQRTEQRDSAMYRCASSPNRNQPQHFGDGTRLSIL.

The V call is TRBV5-1, the J call TRBJ2-7, with 14 bases lining up with TRBD2. J gave up 5 bases and V 4 bases, and 8 bases lay outside the gene matches. The CDR3 runs to 16 residues. In germline, CDR1 is SGHRS, CDR2 YFSETQ. CDR3 residues: CASSGGTSGRGDEQYF. In DNA, the CDR3 is TGCGCCAGCAGCGGAGGGACTAGCGGGAGAGGGGACGAGCAGTACTTC.

This clone was found once. The V call is TRBV19, the J call TRBJ2-5; D is uncertain. V lost 10 bases, J lost 2 bases, and 11 bases lay in between. CDR3 size: 12 residues. CDR1 LNHDA and CDR2 SQIVND come from the germline V gene (reference sequence). In DNA, the CDR3 is TGTGCCACTCGAGGAGCGCAAGAGACCCAGTACTTC. As protein: CATRGAQETQYF.

In its sample, this clone was seen once. This chain joins TRBV6-1 and TRBJ1-2; D is possibly TRBD1 (6 bases). The CDR3 totals 14 residues. V was cut by 4 bases and J by 5 bases, with 14 bases left in between. Germline V CDR1 and CDR2: MNHNS, SASEGT. The CDR3 nucleotides are TGTGCCAGCAGTGTTACCGGACAGATGTATGGCTACACCTTC. It is translated as CASSVTGQMYGYTF.

This clone was seen only once. The rearrangement joins TRBV5-1 to TRBJ1-5; a weak D match, TRBD1 (6 bases). The V gene lost 3 bases and the J gene lost 7 bases, with 20 bases spanning the gap. Germline V gene sequence: CDR1 SGHRS, CDR2 YFSETQ. The CDR3 is 16 amino acids. CDR3 nucleotide sequence: TGCGCCAGCAGCTACTCTGAAACAGGGTTGGGACAGCCCCAGCATTTT. Its translation is CASSYSETGLGQPQHF.

This clone came up once. V gene TRBV5-1 combines with J gene TRBJ1-3; D is uncertain. The CDR3 has 18 amino acids. Trimming left V 0 bases short and J 0 bases short, with 16 bases between. Per the germline V gene, CDR1 is SGHRS and CDR2 is YFSETQ. Here the CDR3 DNA reads TGCGCCAGCAGCTTGGATCCAGGAGGACCTAACTCTGGAAACACCATATATTTT. It translates to CASSLDPGGPNSGNTIYF. Combining the CDR3 with reference TRBV5-1 and TRBJ1-3 gives the whole variable domain KAGVTQTPRYLIKTRGQQVTLSCSPISGHRSVSWYQQTPGQGLQFLFEYFSETQRNKGNFPGRFSGRQFSNSRSEMNVSTLELGDSALYLCASSLDPGGPNSGNTIYFGEGSWLTVV.

The chain has TRBV4-3 and TRBJ2-7; 8 nucleotides align to TRBD2. J was trimmed by 3 bases and V by 2 bases; bases with no gene match: 3. This CDR3 contains 14 residues. Germline V gives CDR1 LGHNA, CDR2 YSLEER. The CDR3 is CASSQFSGSYEQYF. The CDR3 DNA sequence: TGCGCCAGCAGCCAATTCAGCGGGAGCTACGAGCAGTACTTC.

The genes are TRBV15 and TRBJ2-4; D gene unclear. There are 12 residues in the CDR3. Trimming stripped 0 bases from V and 5 bases from J, with 2 bases between. The germline gives CDR1 LNHNV, CDR2 YYDKDF (reference sequence). CDR3 in amino acids: CATSRDENIQYF. The CDR3 DNA sequence: TGTGCCACCAGCAGAGACGAAAACATTCAGTACTTC.

The rearrangement joins TRBV19 to TRBJ1-5; 8 bases map to TRBD1. Germline values: CDR1 LNHDA, CDR2 SQIVND (reference sequence). The CDR3 consists of 15 residues. J was trimmed by 3 bases and V by 7 bases; bases with no gene match: 8. CDR3 bases: TGTGCCAGTACCACCGGGACAGGTTTCAATCAGCCCCAGCATTTT. It is translated as CASTTGTGFNQPQHF.

This chain links TRBV13 with TRBJ1-1, with a weak D call TRBD1 (6 bases). The V gene lost 5 bases and the J gene lost 3 bases, with 13 bases spanning the gap. CDR3 length: 14 amino acids. Germline V lookup: CDR1 PRHDT, CDR2 FYEKMQ (reference sequence). CDR3 in amino acids: CASSTWTAYTEAFF. The DNA of the CDR3 is TGTGCCAGCAGCACCTGGACAGCCTACACTGAAGCTTTCTTT.

The CDR3: CSAIYNEQFF. Here the CDR3 DNA reads TGCAGCGCCATCTACAATGAGCAGTTCTTC. The chain recombines TRBV29-1 with TRBJ2-1; D is unclear. Trimming cost V 7 bases and J 3 bases, with 4 bases left between them. Per germline, CDR1 SQVTM and CDR2 ANQGSEA. The CDR3 loop spans 10 amino acids.

This chain joins TRBV19 and TRBJ1-2; 8 bases line up with TRBD1. This CDR3 has 14 residues. V lost 4 bases to trimming and J lost 2 bases; unmatched junction nucleotides: 3. Germline CDR1 is LNHDA and CDR2 is SQIVND (reference sequence). CDR3 in DNA: TGTGCCAGTAGTACGAGGACAGGGAACTATGGCTACACCTTC. Its translation: CASSTRTGNYGYTF.

The J gene is TRBJ2-3, the V gene TRBV4-2, with a possible D match to TRBD2 (5 bases). V was clipped by 1 base and J by 0 bases, with 14 bases between them. The CDR3 length is 17 residues. Germline CDR1 and CDR2: LGHNA and YNFKEQ. As DNA, the CDR3 is TGTGCCAGCAGCCAAGTACGGGGAGACCACAGCACAGATACGCAGTATTTT. Amino acid sequence: CASSQVRGDHSTDTQYF.

This clone was picked up one time. This chain joins TRBV27 and TRBJ1-2; 7 nucleotides match TRBD1. The CDR3 length is 15 residues. Per germline, CDR1 MNHEY and CDR2 SMNVEV (reference sequence). Trimming took 3 bases from V and 3 from J; bases not matched to a gene: 7. CDR3 nucleotides: TGTGCCAGCAGTTTGAGGGGGCGCGCCGACTATGGCTACACCTTC. This gives the protein CASSLRGRADYGYTF.

CDR3 loop: CASSMGLQETQYF. CDR3 coding DNA: TGTGCCAGCAGTATGGGGCTTCAAGAGACCCAGTACTTC. The chain combines TRBV6-5 with TRBJ2-5; possible D gene TRBD1, 5 bases. Trimming left V 5 bases short and J 2 bases short, with 9 bases between. CDR3 size: 13 residues. Germline CDR1 is MNHEY and CDR2 is SVGAGI.

The chain combines TRBV19 with TRBJ1-4; the D is unclear. CDR3 length equals 15 residues. CDR1 is LNHDA and CDR2 is SQIVND in the germline V gene (reference sequence). Between the trimmed V and J ends, which lost 5 bases and 8 bases, there was a span of 18 bases. The chain's CDR3 is CASSVHSFLSEKLFF. Written as DNA, the CDR3 is TGTGCCAGTAGTGTCCACAGTTTCCTTTCGGAAAAACTGTTTTTT.

The chain links TRBV12-5 to TRBJ2-3, with 8 positions matching TRBD1. Trimming at V came to 0 bases and at J to 1 base, leaving 3 bases not matched to a gene. Germline V gene sequence: CDR1 LGHNT, CDR2 FRNRAP. The length of the CDR3 is 16 residues. The CDR3 region has the DNA TGTGCTAGTGGTTTGGTACCAGGGGGCCGCACAGATACGCAGTATTTT. Translating it yields CASGLVPGGRTDTQYF.

The CDR3 spells CASSAWTGDGYTQYF. The CDR3 coding sequence is TGTGCCAGCAGTGCCTGGACAGGGGACGGATATACGCAGTATTTT. The chain couples TRBV6-1 to TRBJ2-3; 9 bases are shared with TRBD1. The germline gives CDR1 MNHNS, CDR2 SASEGT. The V segment lost 4 bases and the J segment 7 bases; nucleotides outside the gene matches: 9. This CDR3 contains 15 residues.

The V gene is TRBV7-8, the J gene TRBJ1-2, with a tentative D call TRBD1 (6 bases). CDR1 and CDR2 (germline): SGHVS, FQNEAQ. The V and J ends lost 0 bases and 2 bases respectively, with 7 bases between them. The CDR3 spans 14 residues. The CDR3 here is CASSLAQGNYGYTF. The CDR3 nucleotides are TGTGCCAGCAGCTTAGCACAGGGCAACTATGGCTACACCTTC.

The CDR3 sequence: CASSFWGDTEAFF. In DNA, the CDR3 is TGTGCCAGCAGCTTTTGGGGGGATACTGAAGCTTTCTTT. This chain connects TRBV5-4 to TRBJ1-1; D is perhaps TRBD1 (5 bases). The V gene's germline CDR1 is SGHNT and CDR2 YYREEE (reference sequence). The ends were cut back, 2 bases at V and 5 bases at J, with 10 bases in the middle. The CDR3 runs to 13 residues.

The chain recombines TRBV28 with TRBJ1-1; maybe TRBD1 (6 bases). The CDR3 runs to 15 residues. Germline V gene data show CDR1 as MDHEN and CDR2 as SYDVKM. The germline V and J ends were trimmed by 4 bases and 0 bases, with 12 bases remaining between them. The CDR3 coding sequence is TGTGCCAGCAGTTCCCAGGGGCCGATGAACACTGAAGCTTTCTTT. This translates into CASSSQGPMNTEAFF.

The chain uses TRBV7-8 and TRBJ2-1, with D perhaps TRBD2 (5 bases). Germline assignment: CDR1 SGHVS and CDR2 FQNEAQ. Trimming left V 1 base short and J 6 bases short, with 10 bases between. CDR3 length: 14 amino acids. CDR3 sequence (DNA): TGTGCCAGCAGCTTAGTTGGGAGACTCAATGAGCAGTTCTTC. It is translated as CASSLVGRLNEQFF. The whole variable domain, remainder taken from reference TRBV7-8 and TRBJ2-1, is GAGVSQSPRYKVAKRGQDVALRCDPISGHVSLFWYQQALGQGPEFLTYFQNEAQLDKSGLPSDRFFAERPEGSVSTLKIQRTQQEDSAVYLCASSLVGRLNEQFFGPGTRLTVL.

The chain carries TRBV7-9 and TRBJ2-6; 7 nucleotides line up with TRBD1. V gave up 4 bases and J gave up 2 bases; unmatched junction bases: 2. The CDR3 runs 15 residues. The V gene's germline CDR1 is SEHNR and CDR2 FQNEAQ (reference sequence). The CDR3 nucleotides read TGTGCCAGCAGCTCGACAGGGACTGGGGCCAACGTCCTGACTTTC. It codes for CASSSTGTGANVLTF.

This chain connects TRBV7-9 to TRBJ1-1; weak D call: TRBD1 (6 bases). The germline gives CDR1 SEHNR, CDR2 FQNEAQ (reference sequence). With 5 bases removed from V and 5 bases from J, the gap between germline ends came to 12 bases. The CDR3 covers 13 residues. CDR3 nucleotides: TGTGCCAGCAGCCCGGGACATTTGACTGAAGCTTTCTTT. Translating it yields CASSPGHLTEAFF.

This rearrangement joins TRBV5-6 to TRBJ2-1, with D possibly matching TRBD2 (6 bases). The CDR3 totals 16 residues. Trimming removed 7 bases at V and 6 bases at J, with 23 bases between. The germline gives CDR1 SGHDT, CDR2 YYEEEE. CDR3 in amino acids: CASLTTGGGASNEQFF. The CDR3 DNA reads TGTGCCAGCTTAACCACGGGTGGCGGGGCGAGCAATGAGCAGTTCTTC.

This clone was counted a single time. This sequence joins TRBV12-5 and TRBJ1-5; no definite D call. Germline CDR1 LGHNT, CDR2 FRNRAP. This CDR3 comprises 14 residues. V lost 7 bases and J 0 bases, leaving 10 bases between the germline ends. The chain's CDR3 is CASVPADSNQPQHF. CDR3 DNA sequence: TGTGCTAGTGTCCCCGCGGATAGCAATCAGCCCCAGCATTTT.

The genes are TRBV29-1 and TRBJ1-1, with D possibly being TRBD1 (6 bases). This CDR3 has 16 residues. CDR1 SQVTM and CDR2 ANQGSEA come from the germline V gene. V lost 0 bases and J 6 bases, leaving 20 bases between the germline ends. In nucleotides, the CDR3 is TGCAGCGTTGAAGATGCAGAGACAGGCTCCTTTTCTGAAGCTTTCTTT. It yields the protein CSVEDAETGSFSEAFF.